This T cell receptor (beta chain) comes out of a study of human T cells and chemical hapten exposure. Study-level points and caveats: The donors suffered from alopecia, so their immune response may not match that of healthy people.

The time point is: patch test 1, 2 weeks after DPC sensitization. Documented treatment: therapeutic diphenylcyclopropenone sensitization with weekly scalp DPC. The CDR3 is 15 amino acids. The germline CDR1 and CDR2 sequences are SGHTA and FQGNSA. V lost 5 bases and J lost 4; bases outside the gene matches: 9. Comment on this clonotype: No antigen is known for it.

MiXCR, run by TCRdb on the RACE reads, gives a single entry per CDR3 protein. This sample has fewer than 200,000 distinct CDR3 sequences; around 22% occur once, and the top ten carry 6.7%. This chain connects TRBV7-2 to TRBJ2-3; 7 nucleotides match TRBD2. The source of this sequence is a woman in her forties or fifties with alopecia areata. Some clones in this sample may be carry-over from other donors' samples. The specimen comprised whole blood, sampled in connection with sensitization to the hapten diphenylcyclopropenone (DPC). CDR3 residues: CASSVEGRAPDTQYF. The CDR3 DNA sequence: TGTGCCAGCAGCGTGGAGGGGAGGGCACCAGATACGCAGTATTTT.